This T cell receptor beta chain stems from a study of cytomegalovirus exposure and HLA in healthy donors. Study results and caveats: Fewer N-insertions than the roughly 630-donor mean were reportedly shown by an Asian-associated ancestry cluster in a later analysis. A later analysis showed HLA-associated TCR beta chains outstripping equally common others in clonal expansion.

PCR employed 60 Vbeta and 13 Jbeta primers. Only in-frame clones appear in the TCRdb table, and some are missing; sequencing was by immunoSEQ multiplex PCR. The sample consists of about 120,000 clones, approximately 80% of them appearing once. Germline V lookup: CDR1 LNHDA, CDR2 SQIVND (reference sequence). The CDR3 sequence is 14 residues long. Trimming left V 1 base short and J 4 bases short, with 10 bases between. With regard to this clone: What it binds is not known.

This chain connects TRBV19 to TRBJ1-2; TRBD1 might be the D (6 bases). This sequence originates from a female donor in good health and CMV-seropositive. Sample: PBMCs. The CDR3 sequence: CASSIARGGYGYTF. The CDR3 DNA sequence: TGTGCCAGTAGTATAGCGAGAGGGGGCTATGGCTACACCTTC.